This T cell receptor beta chain was observed in a study of cytomegalovirus exposure and HLA in healthy donors (dated by TCRdb to 2017 to 2019). With regard to the full study: In an earlier analysis of under 600 of the donors, 276 Gb of sequence data and 90 million to 130 million unique TCR beta sequences from 150 million to 200 million T cells were reported. An early release covering more than 500 HLA-typed donors comprised about 300 gigabases of sequencing data and roughly 85 million unique TCR sequences. Among the roughly 400 genotyped donors, approximately 82% belonged to the genetic ancestry cluster associated with self-reported Caucasian donors. The study was designed to test whether signatures of past pathogen exposure could be identified by cataloging public T cell receptors. The study profiled the T cell repertoires of hundreds of subjects by immunosequencing and related them to cytomegalovirus serostatus. In addition to the first cohort of several hundred subjects, a separate validation cohort of 100 to 150 different subjects was used. To predict cytomegalovirus infection status, the study combined high-throughput TCR immunosequencing, statistical association of individual TCRs with disease status, and machine learning. A later analysis re-examined previously published TCR beta repertoires from about 670 donors and added high-resolution HLA genotyping to investigate patterns of TCR occurrence. Rather than drawing on any new phenotypic data, the later analysis identified candidate immune exposures from TCR beta sequences and the way those sequences occurred across donors. To decide whether each TCR beta V gene segment behaved as functional or pseudogenic, an earlier analysis of fewer than 750 of the donors relied on high-throughput TCR beta sequencing. Donor age, sex, ethnicity and CMV serostatus were collected together with the repertoire data. A later genetic analysis used genome-wide SNP genotypes for about 65% of the 666 donors, treating that subset as a discovery cohort. All discovery cohort repertoires had been generated using a single sequencing platform. Both class I and class II loci were covered by HLA typing, at four-digit resolution. The number of typed donors differed by locus: about 620-640 for A, B, C, DRB1 and DQB1; about 520 for DQA1; 606 for DPA1; and about 470 for DPB1. A few DR-DQ haplotypes were treated as single units for association and clustering because of strong linkage in the cohort. Across approximately 420 genotyped donors of the cohort, an average of roughly 250,000 unique TCR beta nucleotide sequences per donor were sequenced, and 15% to 20% of those sequences were non-productive. Results the study describes overall, beyond this receptor: According to a later analysis, most CMV-associated TCR beta chains appeared to be HLA-restricted, and the HLA associations seemed to be driven largely by CMV exposure. A further reported finding was that TCR beta sequences accurately predicted the HLA-A and HLA-B alleles for most subjects in the first cohort. In a later analysis, TCR association rates were found to vary across HLA loci, with the most associated TCRs seen for DRB1 alleles and the fewest for HLA-C alleles. The presence/absence analyses assumed that sequencing depth was roughly uniform across donors, and that assumption may not be true. The earlier analysis of a few hundred of the donors excluded some 15 rarely observed V segments, including chromosome 9 orphons, because counts were too low. The study listed over 150 TCR beta chains as associated with cytomegalovirus. In a later analysis, 16,951 TCR beta sequences were associated with specific HLA alleles at a false discovery rate of 0.05. In a later analysis, several top co-occurrence clusters were reported to appear linked to parvovirus B19, influenza, CMV and Epstein-Barr virus. In a later genetic analysis, a missense DCLRE1C variant was associated with V-gene and J-gene trimming of TCR beta chains, and the association was replicated in an independent cohort. The classifier was reported to diagnose cytomegalovirus status with high specificity and sensitivity in both the original and validation cohorts. In this cohort, only TCR beta chains were sequenced, and detectable features were limited by the absence of alpha or paired-chain data. The 87-base-pair reads could not distinguish some IMGT-functional V segments, including TRBV6-2 and TRBV6-3, so those segments were excluded. In a later genetic analysis, fewer N-insertions in productive TCRs were reported among donors in an Asian-associated ancestry cluster than the approximately 670-donor mean. Immune exposure information for the cohort was limited to CMV serostatus. Strong co-occurrence of HLA alleles, especially DR and DQ, made assigning TCR associations to individual alleles difficult. Linkage disequilibrium might explain the correlated functional status among segregating V segments, but an unknown experimental factor could not be excluded. A cluster of highly shared sequence variants was judged likely to be a technical artifact of the sequencing pipeline. In vitro tests confirmed that a few of the cytomegalovirus-associated TCR beta chains recognize cytomegalovirus antigens. Most TCR sequences were observed very rarely across donors, whereas some public TCRs were present in many individuals. In an earlier analysis of about 550 of the donors, most TCR beta V segments were observed in productive rearrangements about 87% or about 30% of the time, broadly matching IMGT annotations. The authors suggested that the approach could potentially be extended to other disease states and immunological phenotypes. HLA typing was unavailable for some donors at each locus, so association tests used only the typed subset. A later analysis found that HLA-associated TCR beta chains were more clonally expanded and had lower generation probabilities than equally common non-associated chains.

Library construction relied on the immunoSEQ multiplex PCR assay. For the multiplex PCR, a mixture combining 60 forward primers for TCR Vbeta segments and 13 reverse primers for TCR Jbeta segments was used. The CDR3 region of rearranged TCR beta genes was amplified from genomic DNA by a multiplex PCR assay. The Illumina HiSeq System was used to sequence the amplified TCR beta libraries as 87-base-pair reads. Under the source paper's analysis protocol: Across the 670 or so repertoires, a later analysis counted around 80 million unique TCR beta chains, some 11 million of which were shared by at least two donors. Raw reads were error-corrected and collapsed into unique sequences with a nearest-neighbor algorithm that merged closely related sequences to remove PCR and sequencing errors. To assign V, D and J gene segments, CDR3 sequences were aligned to IMGT reference sequences. For a sequence to be retained, a match of at least six nucleotides was required to both a V gene segment and a J gene segment. Rearrangements were called productive when the CDR3 lacked stop codons and stayed in frame with V and J; all others were non-productive. CDR3 was defined according to IMGT convention as the region running from the second conserved V-encoded cysteine to the conserved J-encoded phenylalanine. The earlier analysis of fewer than 700 of the donors excluded sequences that lacked an unambiguous match to a single V gene segment. An earlier analysis of just under 600 of the donors called V segments functional above 56.7% productive rearrangements and segregating when the between-donor standard deviation exceeded 5%. A statistical classification framework was developed to diagnose cytomegalovirus status using the catalog of TCR beta chain sequences. V and J gene assignment, in a later analysis, came from comparing TCR nucleotide sequences with IMGT/GENE-DB human TR gene sequences. A later analysis assigned CDR3 sequences and most-parsimonious VDJ recombination scenarios with the TCRdist pipeline. In a later analysis, each TCR beta chain was defined by its CDR3 amino acid sequence together with its V-gene family, and reads lacking a unique V-gene family were excluded. A later analysis removed 550 to 700 highly shared, low-generation-probability nucleotide sequences to deal with suspected cross-contamination and a sequencing artifact. In a later analysis, a clonal expansion index for each public chain was calculated from normalized within-repertoire ranks of inferred template counts. In a later analysis, generation probabilities were computed with a VDJ recombination model fitted to out-of-frame rearrangements, and the resulting probabilities were checked against IGoR. Hypergeometric tests were used in a later analysis to score TCR-TCR, TCR-HLA and TCR-CMV co-occurrence, with a repertoire-size bias correction applied to the TCR pairs. False discovery rates were estimated in a later analysis by permuting HLA or CMV assignments 20 times. In a later analysis, co-occurring TCRs were grouped using DBSCAN, and TCRdist sequence similarity was added for clustering within HLA-allele-positive subsets. For co-occurrence clustering, repertoires with fewer than 30,000 or more than 120,000 public chains were excluded, along with several repertoires with anomalous nucleotide sharing. TCRdb carries this immuneACCESS record with in-frame sequences only. Its versions omit some clonotypes, under half of them owing to an unresolved V gene in the studies checked, with the rest unexplained. Clone size and the V and J calls come from that table; the DNA yielded D and trimming. Recorded for this sample are 90,000 to 120,000 clones; 60% to 80% of them occurred a single time. The ten largest clones represent around 2.1% of the sample.

Relative to germline, V is missing 0 bases and J is missing 8 bases, with 10 bases of the junction outside any gene match. The germline V gene (reference sequence) gives CDR1 as SGHKS and CDR2 as YYEKEE. The CDR3 sequence holds 15 residues, the cysteine and phenylalanine included. Here the CDR3 DNA is all that survives: 45 bases in frame from base 1. The cohort consisted of approximately 690 healthy bone marrow donors. At the time of sampling, all cohort members were nominally healthy, though unrecorded immune exposures were likely present. The donor was CMV seronegative and belonged to the group of 352 seronegative cohort members. A peripheral blood sample was provided by each donor, and peripheral blood mononuclear cells were used for TCR beta sequencing. The Qiagen DNeasy Blood Extraction Kit was used to extract genomic DNA from the blood cell samples. This clone was seen a handful of times. This receptor's antigen is unknown. Base qualities are missing; no much larger clone stands one base away.

The V and J genes are TRBV5-5 and TRBJ1-2; a stretch of 7 junction bases matches TRBD1. This clonotype originated in a man between 18 and 29 years old in good health and CMV-seronegative. Input material: PBMCs. In nucleotide form, the sequence is TGTGCCAGCAGCTTGGCCGACAGGGTGTTGTTCGGCTACACCTTC. This translates into CASSLADRVLFGYTF.